One and the same sample provided the 13 T cell receptor beta chains below, sequenced in a study of blood T cell repertoires in COVID-19. Only in-frame clones appear in the TCRdb table, and some are missing; sequencing was by immunoSEQ multiplex PCR. The sample includes approximately 160,000 clones, more than 60% seen only once; the top ten take about 7.8%. Sequenced material: peripheral blood. These receptors were taken from a man aged 55 to 69 with acute or convalescent COVID-19.

The genes are TRBV10-3 and TRBJ1-2; a possible D gene is TRBD1 (5 bases). Looked up from germline, CDR1 is ENHRY and CDR2 is SYGVKD. The CDR3 consists of 14 residues. Trimming took off 3 bases at V and 4 bases at J, with 12 bases between the two ends. CDR3 coding DNA: TGTGCCATCAGTGACTCAGGGTTTGTCTATGGCTACACCTTC. It yields the protein CAISDSGFVYGYTF.

The V and J genes are TRBV7-9 and TRBJ1-5; 8 positions match TRBD1. The CDR3 is 14 residues long. The germline CDR1 and CDR2 sequences are SEHNR and FQNEAQ (reference sequence). The V and J ends lost 9 bases and 3 bases, in that order; junction bases with no gene match: 7. CDR3 protein: CARPGQGYNQPQHF. The CDR3 DNA reads as TGTGCCAGACCCGGACAGGGCTACAATCAGCCCCAGCATTTT.

In its sample, this clone was seen once. The rearrangement links TRBV28 to TRBJ1-5; tentative D call: TRBD1 (6 bases). V gave up 6 bases and J gave up 3 bases, with 18 bases separating them. Germline V gene lookup returns CDR1 MDHEN and CDR2 SYDVKM. This CDR3 is 16 amino acids long. The CDR3 region has the DNA TGTGCCAGCAGACTGAGAAATAACAGGGCCAATCAGCCCCAGCATTTT. It encodes CASRLRNNRANQPQHF.

The rearrangement joins TRBV29-1 to TRBJ2-5; no clear D. The CDR3 is 11 amino acids. CDR1 and CDR2 from the germline V gene are SQVTM and ANQGSEA. Trimming cost V 4 bases and J 2 bases, with 5 bases left between them. The CDR3 here is CSVGQQETQYF. The DNA of the CDR3 is TGCAGCGTTGGTCAGCAAGAGACCCAGTACTTC.

The gene calls are TRBV6-1 and TRBJ1-6; 9 bases are a match to TRBD1. The length of the CDR3 is 14 residues. CDR1 is MNHNS and CDR2 is SASEGT in the germline V gene. V lost 1 base to trimming and J lost 10 bases; unmatched junction nucleotides: 2. The DNA for the CDR3 is TGTGCCAGCAGTGAAGGACAGGGGGTGTCACCCCTCCACTTT. Its translation is CASSEGQGVSPLHF.

The chain carries TRBV3-1 (or the pseudogene TRBV3-2) and TRBJ1-2, with D possibly matching TRBD1 (6 bases). CDR1 and CDR2 (germline): LGHDT, YNNKEL (reference sequence). With 4 bases removed from V and 4 bases from J, the gap between germline ends came to 16 bases. CDR3 size: 15 residues. CDR3 nucleotide sequence: TGTGCCAGCAGCCTACAGGGTCAAGATAGCTATGGCTACACCTTC. It codes for CASSLQGQDSYGYTF.

The gene calls are TRBV2 and TRBJ2-1; D is undetermined. Germline assignment: CDR1 SNHLY and CDR2 FYNNEI. V was cut by 4 bases and J by 8 bases, with 6 bases left in between. The CDR3 has 11 amino acids. In DNA, the CDR3 is TGTGCCAGCAGTGTCTTCGATGAGCAGTTCTTC. It translates to CASSVFDEQFF.

This clone was picked up a small number of times. This CDR3 is CASSLIGAEQFF. CDR3 bases: TGTGCCAGCAGCTTAATTGGAGCAGAGCAGTTCTTC. V and J are TRBV7-9 and TRBJ2-1; D ambiguous. Trimming stripped 2 bases from V and 10 bases from J, with 9 bases between. Germline values: CDR1 SEHNR, CDR2 FQNEAQ (reference sequence). CDR3 length equals 12 residues.

V usage is TRBV5-1 and J usage is TRBJ1-1; TRBD1 aligns across 10 bases. CDR3 length: 15 amino acids. CDR1 is SGHRS and CDR2 is YFSETQ in the germline V gene. V lost 6 bases and J lost 1; bases outside the gene matches: 6. This CDR3 reads CASKGTGAPNTEAFF. CDR3 DNA sequence: TGCGCCAGCAAAGGGACAGGGGCTCCGAACACTGAAGCTTTCTTT.

This chain joins TRBV3-1 (or the pseudogene TRBV3-2) and TRBJ2-5; D might be TRBD2 (6 bases). Trimming removed 0 bases at V and 5 bases at J, with 16 bases between. This CDR3 is built from 16 residues. The germline gives CDR1 LGHDT, CDR2 YNNKEL (reference sequence). The CDR3 spells CASSQEEGSMRETQYF. DNA for the CDR3: TGTGCCAGCAGCCAAGAGGAGGGTTCAATGAGGGAGACCCAGTACTTC.

V is TRBV5-1 and J is TRBJ2-1, with TRBD2 as a possible D gene (7 bases). This CDR3 spans 15 amino acids. Per germline, CDR1 SGHRS and CDR2 YFSETQ. V was clipped by 2 bases and J by 2 bases, with 11 bases between them. CDR3 nucleotides: TGCGCCAGCAGCTTCGCCGGGGGGCCCTACAATGAGCAGTTCTTC. It yields the protein CASSFAGGPYNEQFF.

This clone appeared a single time. The chain uses TRBV24-1 and TRBJ1-2, with 10 bases fitting TRBD1. The CDR3 length is 14 residues. From germline, CDR1 is KGHDR and CDR2 SFDVKD. Losses at the gene ends were 4 bases for V and 8 bases for J; bases not matched to a gene: 6. CDR3 sequence: CATSDPGQGQGYTF. The CDR3, as DNA: TGTGCCACCAGTGACCCGGGACAGGGGCAGGGCTACACCTTC.

This clone was seen a single time. V and J are TRBV6-5 and TRBJ1-2; 9 bases match TRBD1. CDR3 size: 14 residues. V shed 6 bases and J 2 bases; nucleotides not matched to a gene: 4. Germline CDR1 and CDR2: MNHEY and SVGAGI. The CDR3 region is CASRGTGTNYGYTF. In nucleotides, the CDR3 is TGTGCCAGCAGGGGGACAGGGACAAACTATGGCTACACCTTC.